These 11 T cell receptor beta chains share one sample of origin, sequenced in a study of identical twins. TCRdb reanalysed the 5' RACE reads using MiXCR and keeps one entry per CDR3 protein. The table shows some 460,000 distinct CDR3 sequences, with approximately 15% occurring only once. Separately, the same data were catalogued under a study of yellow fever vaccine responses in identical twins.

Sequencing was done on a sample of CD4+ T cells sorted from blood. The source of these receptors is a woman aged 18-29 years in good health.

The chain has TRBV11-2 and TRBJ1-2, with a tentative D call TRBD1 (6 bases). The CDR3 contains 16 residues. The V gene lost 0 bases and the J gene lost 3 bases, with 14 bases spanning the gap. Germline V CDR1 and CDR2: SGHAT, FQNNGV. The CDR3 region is CASSLEQGRSYYGYTF. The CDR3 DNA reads TGTGCCAGCAGCTTAGAGCAGGGGCGTTCGTACTATGGCTACACCTTC.

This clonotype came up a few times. This chain's CDR3 is CASSPVLLAEAFF. The CDR3, as DNA: TGTGCCAGCAGTCCGGTTTTGCTCGCTGAAGCTTTCTTT. The rearrangement links TRBV28 to TRBJ1-1; D remains ambiguous. The germline V gene encodes CDR1 MDHEN and CDR2 SYDVKM. Trimming cost V 5 bases and J 6 bases, with 13 bases left between them. The CDR3 covers 13 residues. Together with reference TRBV28 and TRBJ1-1, the CDR3 gives the full variable domain: DVKVTQSSRYLVKRTGEKVFLECVQDMDHENMFWYRQDPGLGLRLIYFSYDVKMKEKGDIPEGYSVSREKKERFSLILESASTNQTSMYLCASSPVLLAEAFFGQGTRLTVV.

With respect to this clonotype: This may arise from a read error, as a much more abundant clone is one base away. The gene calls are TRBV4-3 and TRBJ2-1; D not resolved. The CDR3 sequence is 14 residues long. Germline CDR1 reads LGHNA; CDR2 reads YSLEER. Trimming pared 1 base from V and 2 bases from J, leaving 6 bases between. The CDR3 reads CASSQVIAYNEQFF. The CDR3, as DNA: TGCGCCAGCAGCCAAGTAATAGCCTACAATGAGCAGTTCTTC.

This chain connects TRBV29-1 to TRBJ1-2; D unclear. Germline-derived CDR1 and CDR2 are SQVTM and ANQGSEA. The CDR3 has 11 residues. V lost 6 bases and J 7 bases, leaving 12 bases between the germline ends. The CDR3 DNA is TGCAGCGTAAGAGAGGGCGGTGGCTACACCTTC. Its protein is CSVREGGGYTF.

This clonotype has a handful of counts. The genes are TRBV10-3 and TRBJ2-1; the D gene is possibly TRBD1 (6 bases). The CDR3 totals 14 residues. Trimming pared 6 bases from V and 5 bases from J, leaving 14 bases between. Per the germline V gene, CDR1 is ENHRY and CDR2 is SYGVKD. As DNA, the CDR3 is TGTGCCATCAGGAGGACAGAAACAAACAATGAGCAGTTCTTC. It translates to CAIRRTETNNEQFF.

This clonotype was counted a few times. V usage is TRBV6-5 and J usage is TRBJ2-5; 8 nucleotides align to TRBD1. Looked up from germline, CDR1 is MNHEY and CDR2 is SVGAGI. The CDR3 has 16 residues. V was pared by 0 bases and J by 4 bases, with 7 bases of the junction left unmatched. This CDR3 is CASSYSGRGLLETQYF. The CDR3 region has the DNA TGTGCCAGCAGTTACTCTGGCAGGGGGCTTTTAGAGACCCAGTACTTC.

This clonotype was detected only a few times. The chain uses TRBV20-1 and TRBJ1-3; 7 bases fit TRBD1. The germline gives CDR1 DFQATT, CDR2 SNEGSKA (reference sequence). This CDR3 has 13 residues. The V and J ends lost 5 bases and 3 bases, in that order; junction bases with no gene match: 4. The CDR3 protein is CSAPDRDGNTIYF. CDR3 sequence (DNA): TGCAGTGCTCCTGACAGGGATGGAAACACCATATATTTT.

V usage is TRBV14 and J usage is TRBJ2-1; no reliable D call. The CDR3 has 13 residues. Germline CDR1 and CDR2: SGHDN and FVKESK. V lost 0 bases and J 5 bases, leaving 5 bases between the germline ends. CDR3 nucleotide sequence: TGTGCCAGCAGCCAAGATCTCGACAATGAGCAGTTCTTC. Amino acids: CASSQDLDNEQFF.

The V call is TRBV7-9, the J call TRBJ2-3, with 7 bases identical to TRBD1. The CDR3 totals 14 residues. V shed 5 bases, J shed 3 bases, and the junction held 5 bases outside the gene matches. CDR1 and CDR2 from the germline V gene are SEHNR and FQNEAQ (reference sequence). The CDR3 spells CASSPSTGTDTQYF. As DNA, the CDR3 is TGTGCCAGCAGCCCTTCGACAGGGACAGATACGCAGTATTTT.

The CDR3: CAISSGSGNEQFF. The DNA of the CDR3 is TGTGCCATCAGTAGCGGGAGCGGCAATGAGCAGTTCTTC. The genes are TRBV10-3 and TRBJ2-1, with 8 nucleotides matching TRBD2. The CDR3 contains 13 residues. Trimming cost V 5 bases and J 6 bases; bases outside gene matches: 3. The germline V gene encodes CDR1 ENHRY and CDR2 SYGVKD.

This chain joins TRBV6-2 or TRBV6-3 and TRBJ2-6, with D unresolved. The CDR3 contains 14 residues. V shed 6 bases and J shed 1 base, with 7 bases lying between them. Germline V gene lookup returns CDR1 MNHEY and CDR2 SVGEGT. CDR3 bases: TGTGCCAGCAGAGTGGATTCTGGGGCCAACGTCCTGACTTTC. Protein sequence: CASRVDSGANVLTF.